This T cell receptor beta chain emerged from a study of T cells of healthy individuals. Using its own MiXCR run on the 5' RACE reads, TCRdb lists one record per CDR3 protein. The sample contains about 100,000 distinct CDR3 sequences, 17% of which appear only once. This clonotype was detected only a few times. The sequence was obtained from a human donor in good health.

CDR3 DNA sequence: TGTGCCAGCAGTCTAAGGGGGGAGGAAGAGACCCAGTACTTC. This translates into CASSLRGEEETQYF. The V gene is TRBV6-1, the J gene TRBJ2-5, with D possibly being TRBD1 or TRBD2 (6 bases each). The CDR3 consists of 14 residues. V was cut by 5 bases and J by 3 bases, with 13 bases left in between. Germline values: CDR1 MNHNS, CDR2 SASEGT.